This TCR beta chain was captured by sequencing in a study of human T cells and chemical hapten exposure. Overall study: The variation in per-sample TCR yields arose mainly from small differences in pooled library volumes.

Total RNA was extracted from unfractionated whole blood. Each CDR3 protein gets one entry after TCRdb re-called the 5' RACE reads with MiXCR. Of 110,000 or so distinct CDR3 sequences in the sample, approximately 20% were seen once. Looked up from germline, CDR1 is SSHAT and CDR2 is FNYEAQ (reference sequence). This CDR3 contains 13 residues. Remarks on this clonotype: The junction and the germline gene differ at one end; a read error may be behind it.

This rearrangement joins TRBV7-7 to TRBJ1-5; TRBD1 matches at 7 bases. This sequence originates from a human donor in good health. CDR3 sequence: CASSRDRDQPQHF. CDR3 DNA: TGTGCTAGCAGCCGGGACAGAGATCAGCCCCAGCATTTT. The full variable domain, its missing parts supplied by reference TRBV7-7 and TRBJ1-5, is GAGVSQSPRYKVTKRGQDVTLRCDPISSHATLYWYQQALGQGPEFLTYFNYEAQPDKSGLPSDRFSAERPEGSISTLTIQRTEQRDSAMYRCASSRDRDQPQHFGDGTRLSIL.